This T cell receptor (beta chain) was retrieved from a study of blood T cell repertoires in COVID-19. Overall study context: Collection of acute and convalescent COVID-19 samples took place in the United States, Italy and Spain. T cells, B-cell-depleted T cells, or PBMCs supplied cDNA or gDNA.

The V end was cut by 4 bases, the J end by 0 bases, with 13 bases between. From germline, CDR1 is MGHDK and CDR2 SYGVNS. The CDR3 has 15 residues. Methods used by the authors: Researchers report that nucleated cell counts were estimated from reference gene primer amplification. TCRdb's table, derived via immunoSEQ multiplex PCR, lists solely in-frame clones and lacks some. The DNA was the basis for D and trimming; V, J and clone size are from that table. Found here are 300,000 to 350,000 clones, around 86% of them singletons; the top ten hold about 6%. Recruited during active infection, patients (from Seattle) were subsequently followed longitudinally.

The specimen was peripheral blood. The chain joins TRBV25-1 to TRBJ2-7, with a tentative D call TRBD2 (6 bases). The receptor was isolated from a woman in her forties or fifties with COVID-19, enrolled during active disease. The CDR3 is CASSALRGSSYEQYF. The DNA of the CDR3 is TGTGCCAGCAGTGCCTTGCGGGGTAGCTCCTACGAGCAGTACTTC.